This TCR beta chain derives from a study of early T cells in non-severe SARS-CoV-2 infection. Per the germline V gene, CDR1 is SQVTM and CDR2 is ANQGSEA. The CDR3 length is 14 residues. The junction had 12 bases not matched to a gene; V was cut back by 8 bases and J by 5 bases. MiXCR was run by TCRdb on the 5' RACE reads, yielding one entry per CDR3 protein. The table includes 35,000 to 55,000 distinct CDR3 sequences, around 10% detected once. Sequencing used whole blood. The J gene is TRBJ2-1, the V gene TRBV29-1; the match to TRBD1 covers 7 bases. The receptor's source is an adult who was a healthcare worker with PCR-confirmed SARS-CoV-2 infection or an uninfected control (not recorded which). This CDR3 is CSFSLGGLDNEQFF. The CDR3 DNA reads as TGCAGCTTCTCACTAGGGGGCCTCGACAATGAGCAGTTCTTC.